The 25 T cell receptor beta chains in this list originate from one sample, sequenced in a study of control samples from healthy donors and cancer patients. The table came from immunoSEQ multiplex PCR; TCRdb's copy has only in-frame clones and leaves some out. Of around 78,000 clones listed, 94% are singletons. The sample consisted of blood. These receptors all stem from a woman aged 18-29 years in good health.

The chain is built from TRBV7-3 and TRBJ2-7; D not certain. The CDR3 loop spans 13 amino acids. Germline V lookup: CDR1 SGHTA, CDR2 FQGTGA. The ends were cut back, 0 bases at V and 5 bases at J, with 8 bases in the middle. The CDR3 is CASSLTRSHEQYF. CDR3 sequence (DNA): TGTGCCAGCAGCTTAACTAGGTCCCACGAGCAGTACTTC.

The chain is built from TRBV7-9 and TRBJ1-4; 8 bases fit TRBD1. This CDR3 contains 18 residues. J gave up 8 bases and V 1 base, and 15 bases lay outside the gene matches. Germline V lookup: CDR1 SEHNR, CDR2 FQNEAQ (reference sequence). The CDR3 loop is CASSLDALWTGRGEKLFF. For the CDR3, the DNA is TGTGCCAGCAGCTTAGACGCGCTTTGGACAGGGCGAGGCGAAAAACTGTTTTTT.

V usage is TRBV3-1 (or the pseudogene TRBV3-2) and J usage is TRBJ1-5; 9 nucleotides match TRBD1. The CDR3 is 15 amino acids. Germline V gene data show CDR1 as LGHDT and CDR2 as YNNKEL (reference sequence). The junction had 2 bases not matched to a gene; V was cut back by 4 bases and J by 1 base. The CDR3 DNA sequence: TGTGCCAGCAGCCTAGGACAGGGGAGCAATCAGCCCCAGCATTTT. This translates into CASSLGQGSNQPQHF.

In its sample, this clone was seen once. The V gene is TRBV20-1, the J gene TRBJ2-7; no clear D. This CDR3 is built from 11 residues. Looked up from germline, CDR1 is DFQATT and CDR2 is SNEGSKA (reference sequence). Trimming shortened V by 6 bases and J by 3 bases, and 9 bases separated the two germline ends. The CDR3 bases are TGCAGTGCACGTTCTGACTACGAGCAGTACTTC. Translation: CSARSDYEQYF.

V usage is TRBV10-3 and J usage is TRBJ2-7; D gene ambiguous. Germline V lookup: CDR1 ENHRY, CDR2 SYGVKD. The CDR3 is made up of 14 amino acids. Trimming took 5 bases from V and 0 from J, leaving 11 bases between them. The CDR3 nucleotides read TGTGCCATCAGTACCACACTGAACTCCTACGAGCAGTACTTC. It yields the protein CAISTTLNSYEQYF.

The chain carries TRBV5-1 and TRBJ2-7; 11 nucleotides line up with TRBD2. CDR3 length: 14 residues. V shed 4 bases and J 4 bases; nucleotides not matched to a gene: 4. The germline V gene encodes CDR1 SGHRS and CDR2 YFSETQ. The CDR3 region is CASSLGLAVYEQYF. The CDR3 DNA follows: TGCGCCAGCAGCCTGGGACTAGCGGTGTACGAGCAGTACTTC.

The CDR3 DNA follows: TGTGCCAGCAGCACTTTAGCGGGAACTAGCACAGATACGCAGTATTTT. The encoded protein is CASSTLAGTSTDTQYF. The V gene is TRBV7-2, the J gene TRBJ2-3; TRBD2 matches 8 bases. CDR1 and CDR2 (germline): SGHTA, FQGNSA. The CDR3 runs 16 residues. Trimming took 5 bases from V and 0 from J; bases not matched to a gene: 7.

This chain links TRBV3-1 (or the pseudogene TRBV3-2) with TRBJ1-5; D gene unclear. CDR1 and CDR2 (germline): LGHDT, YNNKEL (reference sequence). CDR3 size: 16 residues. V was pared by 2 bases and J by 1 base, with 12 bases between. CDR3 protein: CASSQLAGKSNQPQHF. CDR3 nucleotides: TGTGCCAGCAGCCAACTAGCAGGAAAGAGCAATCAGCCCCAGCATTTT.

The chain joins TRBV28 to TRBJ2-7, with TRBD2 identical over 10 bases. The V gene's germline CDR1 is MDHEN and CDR2 SYDVKM. This CDR3 is built from 14 residues. The V gene end was trimmed by 6 bases and the J gene end by 7 bases; junction bases not matched to a gene: 9. The CDR3 DNA follows: TGTGCCAGCAGACGACCGGGACTAGCGTTTGAGCAGTACTTC. Protein sequence: CASRRPGLAFEQYF.

The V call is TRBV2, the J call TRBJ1-4; D may be TRBD1 (5 bases). V lost 7 bases and J 2 bases, leaving 11 bases between the germline ends. Germline V gene sequence: CDR1 SNHLY, CDR2 FYNNEI. The CDR3 sequence is 14 residues long. CDR3 sequence (DNA): TGTGCCAGCAAAAGGGGCAGCACTAATGAAAAACTGTTTTTT. Protein: CASKRGSTNEKLFF.

This clone was recorded only once. The V call is TRBV28, the J call TRBJ2-7; 7 bases are shared with TRBD1. The germline V gene encodes CDR1 MDHEN and CDR2 SYDVKM. The length of the CDR3 is 15 residues. With V trimmed by 5 bases and J by 0 bases, 7 bases remained unmatched. CDR3 sequence: CASSQPGQSSYEQYF. DNA of the CDR3: TGTGCCAGCAGTCAACCGGGACAGTCCTCCTACGAGCAGTACTTC.

This sequence joins TRBV4-3 and TRBJ1-2; the match to TRBD1 covers 10 bases. CDR1 LGHNA and CDR2 YSLEER come from the germline V gene. The CDR3 is 14 residues long. The V gene end was trimmed by 5 bases and the J gene end by 8 bases; junction bases not matched to a gene: 8. The CDR3 nucleotides are TGCGCCAGCAGCGGACGACAGGGGGCTGACGGCTACACCTTC. Its protein is CASSGRQGADGYTF.

The gene calls are TRBV6-5 and TRBJ1-1; 9 bases match TRBD1. V lost 6 bases, J lost 3 bases, and 2 bases stayed unmatched. The V gene's germline CDR1 is MNHEY and CDR2 SVGAGI. The CDR3 contains 13 residues. This CDR3 reads CASRTGGDTEAFF. The CDR3 nucleotides are TGTGCCAGCAGGACAGGGGGGGACACTGAAGCTTTCTTT.

The chain links TRBV28 to TRBJ1-6; D is unresolved. Germline CDR1 MDHEN, CDR2 SYDVKM. The CDR3 is 14 residues long. V was cut by 5 bases and J by 4 bases, with 9 bases left in between. CDR3 sequence reads: CASSPPPYNSPLHF. DNA for the CDR3: TGTGCCAGCAGTCCCCCCCCTTATAATTCACCCCTCCACTTT. Full variable domain (missing parts from reference TRBV28 and TRBJ1-6): DVKVTQSSRYLVKRTGEKVFLECVQDMDHENMFWYRQDPGLGLRLIYFSYDVKMKEKGDIPEGYSVSREKKERFSLILESASTNQTSMYLCASSPPPYNSPLHFGNGTRLTVT.

The rearrangement joins TRBV5-1 to TRBJ2-1; D not resolved. Germline V lookup: CDR1 SGHRS, CDR2 YFSETQ. Trimming removed 7 bases at V and 8 bases at J, with 13 bases between. This CDR3 is 12 amino acids long. CDR3 nucleotide sequence: TGCGCCAGCCGGACGCCCAGCGATGAGCAGTTCTTC. It is translated as CASRTPSDEQFF.

This clone has just one count. CDR3 amino acids: CATSNSRQGVGEPPQHF. In DNA, the CDR3 is TGTGCCACCAGCAATTCCAGACAGGGGGTTGGGGAACCGCCCCAGCATTTT. The V call is TRBV24-1, the J call TRBJ1-5, with 9 nucleotides matching TRBD1. V was pared by 7 bases and J by 9 bases, with 18 bases of the junction left unmatched. This CDR3 has 17 amino acids. Germline CDR1 and CDR2: KGHDR and SFDVKD.

V usage is TRBV11-2 and J usage is TRBJ2-7; TRBD1 is a possible D gene (6 bases). Trimming left V 6 bases short and J 3 bases short, with 18 bases between. This CDR3 comprises 15 residues. Germline loops: CDR1 SGHAT, CDR2 FQNNGV. CDR3 loop: CASRKFRDKFYEQYF. Here the CDR3 DNA reads TGTGCCAGCAGAAAATTCCGGGACAAATTCTACGAGCAGTACTTC.

The V gene is TRBV6-5, the J gene TRBJ2-3, with D possibly TRBD1 on 5 matching bases. This CDR3 has 14 residues. In germline, CDR1 is MNHEY, CDR2 SVGAGI. V gave up 6 bases and J gave up 6 bases, with 16 bases separating them. This CDR3 is CASRVGDSVDTQYF. The DNA for the CDR3 is TGTGCCAGCAGGGTAGGGGATTCGGTGGATACGCAGTATTTT.

DNA for the CDR3: TGTGCCAGCAGTCTCCTTAGGCTCCGGGACTTTACCTACGAGCAGTACTTC. Translation gives CASSLLRLRDFTYEQYF. The gene calls are TRBV28 and TRBJ2-7; tentatively, D is TRBD2 (6 bases). Germline CDR1 and CDR2: MDHEN and SYDVKM. The CDR3 spans 17 residues. Trimming left V 5 bases short and J 2 bases short, with 22 bases between.

The chain couples TRBV11-2 to TRBJ2-4; D ambiguous. The CDR3 is made up of 13 amino acids. V lost 3 bases, J lost 0 bases, and 3 bases lay in between. Germline V gives CDR1 SGHAT, CDR2 FQNNGV. CDR3 nucleotide sequence: TGTGCCAGCAGCTTTGGAGCCAAAAACATTCAGTACTTC. Translated, it gives CASSFGAKNIQYF.

This chain uses TRBV5-6 with TRBJ2-5; D ambiguous. There are 13 residues in the CDR3. The V end lost 1 base, the J end lost 5 bases, and 9 bases lay between the germline ends. Germline assignment: CDR1 SGHDT and CDR2 YYEEEE. The CDR3, as DNA: TGTGCCAGCAGCTTGTGGGCCATGGAGACCCAGTACTTC. Encoded protein: CASSLWAMETQYF.

V usage is TRBV19 and J usage is TRBJ1-1; D not certain. The CDR3 spans 11 residues. Germline values: CDR1 LNHDA, CDR2 SQIVND (reference sequence). V lost 6 bases, J lost 10 bases, and 12 bases lay in between. The CDR3 DNA reads as TGTGCCAGTAGAGGTCGGGAGGGAGCTTTCTTT. Translated, it gives CASRGREGAFF.

The chain combines TRBV15 with TRBJ2-1, with D possibly being TRBD2 (7 bases). V lost 5 bases and J 4 bases, leaving 18 bases between the germline ends. CDR1 LNHNV and CDR2 YYDKDF come from the germline V gene (reference sequence). This CDR3 contains 16 residues. The CDR3: CATSVHRGAQYNEQFF. In DNA, the CDR3 is TGTGCCACCAGCGTCCACCGGGGGGCACAGTACAATGAGCAGTTCTTC.

The genes are TRBV5-4 and TRBJ1-2; maybe TRBD1 (5 bases). Germline V lookup: CDR1 SGHNT, CDR2 YYREEE (reference sequence). This CDR3 has 14 amino acids. Deletions cut 1 base from V and 7 bases from J, with 14 bases between. The CDR3 DNA reads as TGTGCCAGCAGCTTGTATGGGCAGGGCCGTGGCTACACCTTC. Its protein product is CASSLYGQGRGYTF.

This clone showed up just a few times. The chain uses TRBV12-3 or TRBV12-4 and TRBJ1-2; 7 nucleotides agree with TRBD1. V dropped 5 bases and J dropped 6; count of bases not matched to a gene: 6. CDR3 length: 13 residues. The CDR3 DNA sequence: TGTGCCAGCAGTCCCAGGGACAGTGATGGCTACACCTTC. This sequence encodes CASSPRDSDGYTF.